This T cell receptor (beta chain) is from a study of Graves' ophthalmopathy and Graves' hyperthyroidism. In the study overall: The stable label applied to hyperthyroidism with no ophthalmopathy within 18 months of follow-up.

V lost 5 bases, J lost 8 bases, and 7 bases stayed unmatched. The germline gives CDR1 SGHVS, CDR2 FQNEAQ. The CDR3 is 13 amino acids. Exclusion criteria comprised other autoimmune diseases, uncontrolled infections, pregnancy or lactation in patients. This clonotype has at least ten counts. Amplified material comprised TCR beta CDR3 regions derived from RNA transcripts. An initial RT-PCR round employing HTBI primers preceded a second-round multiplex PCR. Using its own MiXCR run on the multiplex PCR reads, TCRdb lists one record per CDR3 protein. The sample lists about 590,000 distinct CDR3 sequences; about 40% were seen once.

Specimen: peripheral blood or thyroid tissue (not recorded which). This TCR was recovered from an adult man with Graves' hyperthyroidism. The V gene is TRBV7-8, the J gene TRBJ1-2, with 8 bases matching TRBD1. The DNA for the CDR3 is TGTGCCAGCAGCCTCCTGGACAGGGACGGCTACACCTTC. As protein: CASSLLDRDGYTF. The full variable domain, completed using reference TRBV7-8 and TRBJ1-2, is GAGVSQSPRYKVAKRGQDVALRCDPISGHVSLFWYQQALGQGPEFLTYFQNEAQLDKSGLPSDRFFAERPEGSVSTLKIQRTQQEDSAVYLCASSLLDRDGYTFGSGTRLTVV.